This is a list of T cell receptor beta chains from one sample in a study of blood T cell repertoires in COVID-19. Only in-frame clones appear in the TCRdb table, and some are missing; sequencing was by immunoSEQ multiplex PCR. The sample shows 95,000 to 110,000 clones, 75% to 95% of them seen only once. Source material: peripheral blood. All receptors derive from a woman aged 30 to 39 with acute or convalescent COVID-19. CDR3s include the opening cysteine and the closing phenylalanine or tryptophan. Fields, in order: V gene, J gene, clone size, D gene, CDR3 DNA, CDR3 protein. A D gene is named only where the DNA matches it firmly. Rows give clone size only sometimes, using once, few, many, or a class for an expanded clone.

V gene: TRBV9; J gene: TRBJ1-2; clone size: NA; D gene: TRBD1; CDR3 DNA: TGTGCCAGCAGCGGGGGACAGGGCCGTCTCGGCTACACCTTC; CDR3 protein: CASSGGQGRLGYTF
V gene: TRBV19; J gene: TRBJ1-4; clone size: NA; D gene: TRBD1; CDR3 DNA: TGTGCCAGTAGTACCGGGACAGGGGATGAAAAACTGTTTTTT; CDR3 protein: CASSTGTGDEKLFF
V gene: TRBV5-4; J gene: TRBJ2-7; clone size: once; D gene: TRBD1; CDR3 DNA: TGTGCCAGCAGCACGGGACAGGGGGCCTTCGAGCAGTACTTC; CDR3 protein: CASSTGQGAFEQYF
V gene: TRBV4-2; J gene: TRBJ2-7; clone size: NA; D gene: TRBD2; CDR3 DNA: TGTGCCAGCAGCCACACTAGCGGGGGGGCCTCCTACGAGCAGTACTTC; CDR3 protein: CASSHTSGGASYEQYF
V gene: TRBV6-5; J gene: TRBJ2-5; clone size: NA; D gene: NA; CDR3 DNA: TGTGCCAGCAGTCACTGGGGGCAGCGGCAAGAGACCCAGTACTTC; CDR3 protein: CASSHWGQRQETQYF
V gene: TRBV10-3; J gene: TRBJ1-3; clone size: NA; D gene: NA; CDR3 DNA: TGTGCCATCAGTGAGGGACAGATCGGAAACACCATATATTTT; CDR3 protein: CAISEGQIGNTIYF
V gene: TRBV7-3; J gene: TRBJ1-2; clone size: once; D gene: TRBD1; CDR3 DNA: TGTGCCAGCAGCCCAGGGACAGGGAGAGACTACCAAGATGGCTACACCTTC; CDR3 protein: CASSPGTGRDYQDGYTF
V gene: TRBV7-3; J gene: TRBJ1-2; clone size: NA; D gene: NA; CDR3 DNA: TGTGCCAGCAGCCCGAACAGGAACTATGGCTACACCTTC; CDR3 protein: CASSPNRNYGYTF
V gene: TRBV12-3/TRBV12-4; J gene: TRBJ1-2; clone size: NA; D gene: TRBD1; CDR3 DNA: TGTGCCAGCAGTGGCTGGACAGGGGGTGGCTACACCTTC; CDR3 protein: CASSGWTGGGYTF
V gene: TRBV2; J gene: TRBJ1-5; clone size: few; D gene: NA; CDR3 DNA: TGTGCCAGCAGTCCTCAGGGGCGTCATCAGCCCCAGCATTTT; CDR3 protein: CASSPQGRHQPQHF
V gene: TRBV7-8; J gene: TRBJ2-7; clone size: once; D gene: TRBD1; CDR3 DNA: TGTGCCAGCAGCACAACCGGGACAGGGATCCTCGAGCAGTACTTC; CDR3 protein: CASSTTGTGILEQYF
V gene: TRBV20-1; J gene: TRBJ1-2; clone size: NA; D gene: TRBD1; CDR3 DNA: TGCAGTGCTAGTCAGGGGGGAGCCTATGGCTACACCTTC; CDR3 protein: CSASQGGAYGYTF
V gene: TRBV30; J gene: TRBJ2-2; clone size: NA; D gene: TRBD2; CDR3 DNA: TGTGCCTGGAGTGTGGGACTAACCTCCAACACCGGGGAGCTGTTTTTT; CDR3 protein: CAWSVGLTSNTGELFF
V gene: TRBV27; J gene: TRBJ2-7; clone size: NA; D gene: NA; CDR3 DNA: TGTGCCAGCAGGAGCGGTGGAAGCTACGAGCAGTACTTC; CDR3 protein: CASRSGGSYEQYF
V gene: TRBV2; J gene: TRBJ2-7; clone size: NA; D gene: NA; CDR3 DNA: TGTGCCAGCAGTGAAAGACTAGTAGATTCGTTAGACTTC; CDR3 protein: CASSERLVDSLDF
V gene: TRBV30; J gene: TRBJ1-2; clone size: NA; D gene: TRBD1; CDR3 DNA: TGTGCCTGGAGTATAAACAGGGGGCTCGATGGCTACACCTTC; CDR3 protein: CAWSINRGLDGYTF
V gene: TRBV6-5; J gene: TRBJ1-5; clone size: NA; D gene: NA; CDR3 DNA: TGTGCCAGCAGTTACTCGAGGTCAGCAAATCAGCCCCAGCATTTT; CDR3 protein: CASSYSRSANQPQHF
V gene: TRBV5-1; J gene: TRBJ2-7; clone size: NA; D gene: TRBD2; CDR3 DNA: TGCGCCAGCAGCCCCCGGACTAGCGGGGGGGATTCATATGAGCAGTACTTC; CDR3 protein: CASSPRTSGGDSYEQYF
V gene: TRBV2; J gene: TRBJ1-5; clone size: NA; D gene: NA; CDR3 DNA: TGTGCCAGTACCGGGGGCAATCAGCCCCAGCATTTT; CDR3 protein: CASTGGNQPQHF
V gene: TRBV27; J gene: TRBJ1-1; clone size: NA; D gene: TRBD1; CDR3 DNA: TGTGCCAGCAGTTTATCGCCCCGGACAGGGGGCTTGGGCACTGAAGCTTTCTTT; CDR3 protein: CASSLSPRTGGLGTEAFF
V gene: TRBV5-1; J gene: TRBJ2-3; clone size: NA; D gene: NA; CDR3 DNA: TGCGCCAGCAGCTTACAGGGGGGGAGGACAGATACGCAGTATTTT; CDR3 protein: CASSLQGGRTDTQYF
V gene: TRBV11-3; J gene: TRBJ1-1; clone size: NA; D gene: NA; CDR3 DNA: TGTGCCAGCAGCTTAGATCCCCAGGGGTTCACTGAAGCTTTCTTT; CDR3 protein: CASSLDPQGFTEAFF
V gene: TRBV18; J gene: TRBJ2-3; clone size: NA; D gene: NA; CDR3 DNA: TGTGCCAGCTCACCCGGAGTCACAGATACGCAGTATTTT; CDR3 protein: CASSPGVTDTQYF
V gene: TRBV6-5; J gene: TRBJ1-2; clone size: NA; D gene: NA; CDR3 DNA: TGTGCCAGCAGTTACTTCGGGCAAGGGGGTGATGGCTACACCTTC; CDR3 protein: CASSYFGQGGDGYTF
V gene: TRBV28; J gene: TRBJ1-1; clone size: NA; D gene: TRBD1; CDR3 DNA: TGTGCCAGCAGCCCGACAGGGATGAGGACTGAAGCTTTCTTT; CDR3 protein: CASSPTGMRTEAFF
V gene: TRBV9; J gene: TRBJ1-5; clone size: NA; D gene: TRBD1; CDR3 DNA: TGTGCCAGCAGCGCCCAGGGGGATCAGCCCCAGCATTTT; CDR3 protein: CASSAQGDQPQHF
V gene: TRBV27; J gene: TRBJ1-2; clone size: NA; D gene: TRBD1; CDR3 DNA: TGTGCCAGCCGGAGACAGGGGCCAGGGTTTAACTATGGCTACACCTTC; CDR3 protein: CASRRQGPGFNYGYTF
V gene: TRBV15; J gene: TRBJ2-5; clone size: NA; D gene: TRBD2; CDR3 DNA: TGTGCCACCAGCGGGACGACTAGCGGGAAAGAGACCCAGTACTTC; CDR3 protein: CATSGTTSGKETQYF
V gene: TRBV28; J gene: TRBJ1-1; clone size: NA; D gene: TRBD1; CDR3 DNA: TGTGCCAGCAGACCCGCCTTTCCAGGGGGCGCGGGGGCTGAAGCTTTCTTT; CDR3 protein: CASRPAFPGGAGAEAFF
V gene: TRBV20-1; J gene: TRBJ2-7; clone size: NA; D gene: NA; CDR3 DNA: TGCAGTGCTAGCCTTCACGAGCAGTACTTC; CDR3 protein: CSASLHEQYF
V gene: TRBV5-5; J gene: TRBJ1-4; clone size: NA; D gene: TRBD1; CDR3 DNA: TGTGCCAGCAGCTCGACCGGGACAGGAGAAGAAAAACTGTTTTTT; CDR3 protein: CASSSTGTGEEKLFF
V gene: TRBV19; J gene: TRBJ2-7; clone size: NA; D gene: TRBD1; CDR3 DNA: TGTGCCAGCGCCCTGACAGGGGTTACCCACGAGCAGTACTTC; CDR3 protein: CASALTGVTHEQYF
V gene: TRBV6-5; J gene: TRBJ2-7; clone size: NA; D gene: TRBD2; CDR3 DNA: TGTGCCAGCACTGGCCCTAGCGGACACTCCTACGAGCAGTACTTC; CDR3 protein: CASTGPSGHSYEQYF
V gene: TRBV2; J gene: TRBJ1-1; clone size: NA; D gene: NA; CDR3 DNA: TGTGCCAGCAGTGAAGACCTTCAGGCTGAAGCTTTCTTT; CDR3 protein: CASSEDLQAEAFF
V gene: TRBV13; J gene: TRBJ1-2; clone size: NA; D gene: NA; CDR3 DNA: TGTGCCAGCAGCTTAGCCACCCTAGGGGATGGCTACACCTTC; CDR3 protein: CASSLATLGDGYTF
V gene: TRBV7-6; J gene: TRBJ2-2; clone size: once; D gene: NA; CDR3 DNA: TGTGCCAGCAGCGTCCCCCGCGTTGAAACCGACACCGGGGAGCTGTTTTTT; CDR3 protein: CASSVPRVETDTGELFF
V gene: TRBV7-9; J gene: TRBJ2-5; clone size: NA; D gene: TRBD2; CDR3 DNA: TGTGCCAGCAGCTACACCCGGGAGGGCCAAGAGACCCAGTACTTC; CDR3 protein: CASSYTREGQETQYF
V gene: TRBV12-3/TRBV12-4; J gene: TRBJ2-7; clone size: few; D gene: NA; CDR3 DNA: TGTGCCAGCAGCCCCAGGGGACCCTACGAGCAGTACTTC; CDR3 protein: CASSPRGPYEQYF
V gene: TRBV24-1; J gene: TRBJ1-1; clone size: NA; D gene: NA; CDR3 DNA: TGTGCCACCAGTGCAACAGGCAACACTGAAGCTTTCTTT; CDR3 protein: CATSATGNTEAFF
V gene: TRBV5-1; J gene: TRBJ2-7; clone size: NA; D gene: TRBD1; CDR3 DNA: TGCGCCAGCAGCTTGGAGGCAGGGGGCGACTTTTCCTACGAGCAGTACTTC; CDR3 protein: CASSLEAGGDFSYEQYF
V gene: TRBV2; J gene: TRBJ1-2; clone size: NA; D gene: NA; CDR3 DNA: TGTGCCAGCAGTGAAAGAAATACAGGTAGCTACACCTTC; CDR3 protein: CASSERNTGSYTF
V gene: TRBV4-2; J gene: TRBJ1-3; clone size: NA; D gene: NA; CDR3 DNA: TGTGCCAGCAGCCCCCTCATCGTGTCAGACTCTGGAAACACCATATATTTT; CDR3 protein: CASSPLIVSDSGNTIYF
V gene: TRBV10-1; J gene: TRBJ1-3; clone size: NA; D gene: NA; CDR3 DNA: TGCGCCAGCAGTAGGTATCGGGACTCAATCGCCCACTTACTTTCTGGAAACACCATATATTTT; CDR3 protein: CASSRYRDSIAHLLSGNTIYF
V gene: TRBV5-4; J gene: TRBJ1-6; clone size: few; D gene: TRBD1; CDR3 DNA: TGTGCCAGCAGCCCTTGGACAGGGGGCCATTCACCCCTCCACTTT; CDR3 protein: CASSPWTGGHSPLHF
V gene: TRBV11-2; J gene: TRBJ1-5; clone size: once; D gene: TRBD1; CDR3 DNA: TGTGCCAGCAGCTTAGGAACAGGGGGACATCTACAGCCCCAGCATTTT; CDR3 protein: CASSLGTGGHLQPQHF
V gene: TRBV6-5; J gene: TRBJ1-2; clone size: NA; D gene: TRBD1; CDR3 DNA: TGTGCCAGCAGTTACGGGGACAGTAACTATGGCTACACCTTC; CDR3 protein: CASSYGDSNYGYTF
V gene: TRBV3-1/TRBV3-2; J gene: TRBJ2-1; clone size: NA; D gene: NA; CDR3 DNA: TGTGCCAGCAGCCAAGGAGTATCAGGGCGGTTCTTC; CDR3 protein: CASSQGVSGRFF
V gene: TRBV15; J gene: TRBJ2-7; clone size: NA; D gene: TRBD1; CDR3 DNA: TGTGCCACCAGCAGGCACAAGCCGGGACAGGGGGCCTACGAGCAGTACTTC; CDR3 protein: CATSRHKPGQGAYEQYF
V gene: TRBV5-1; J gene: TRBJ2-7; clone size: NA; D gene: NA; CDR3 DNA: TGCGCCAGCAGCTTTGACTATATATCCTACGAGCAGTACTTC; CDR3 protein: CASSFDYISYEQYF
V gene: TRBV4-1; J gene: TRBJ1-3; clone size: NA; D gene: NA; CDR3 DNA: TGCGCCAGCAGCCAAGCAGGGGCTGGAAACACCATATATTTT; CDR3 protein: CASSQAGAGNTIYF
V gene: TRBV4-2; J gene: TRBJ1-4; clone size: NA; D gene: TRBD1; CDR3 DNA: TGTGCCAGCAGCCAAGGTGGGGGACAGCCGCCACTTGAAAAACTGTTTTTT; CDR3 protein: CASSQGGGQPPLEKLFF